This T cell receptor beta chain was retrieved from a study of response to subunit inactivated influenza vaccine. Whole-study results and caveats: There was a suggestion from the authors that each seasonal influenza vaccination recruits few new T cells.

Trimming at V came to 4 bases and at J to 6 bases, leaving 6 bases not matched to a gene. The germline V gene encodes CDR1 MNHEY and CDR2 SVGEGT. This CDR3 comprises 14 residues. Worth noting for this clonotype: As yet, its antigen is unknown.

TCRdb independently ran MiXCR on the RT-PCR reads; one entry per CDR3 protein. This sample has roughly 650,000 distinct CDR3 sequences; 15% to 18% occur once, and the top ten carry around a tenth. The input for sequencing was PBMCs from blood, taken 12 days after vaccination. The clonotype originates from a man aged 50-59 years who received an inactivated influenza vaccine. V is TRBV6-2 or TRBV6-3 and J is TRBJ2-1; 7 bases are shared with TRBD2. This CDR3 is CASSFGLGLNEQFF. CDR3 nucleotides: TGTGCCAGCAGTTTCGGACTAGGCCTCAATGAGCAGTTCTTC.